The rows below give T cell receptor beta chains drawn from one sample of a study of shared clonotypes between healthy human individuals. The data were produced by immunoSEQ multiplex PCR, yet TCRdb's version contains in-frame clones alone and is incomplete. This sample has some 1.5 million clones, with about 98% found just once. Sequenced material: naive CD4+ T cells sorted from blood. These receptors were collected from a man aged 30 to 45 in good health. Each CDR3 is given with its conserved first and last residue. The D gene is left open where the match is weak. Not every row has a clone size; where given, it reads once, few, many or a size class.

TRBV5-6	TRBJ1-4	NA	NA	CASSLRPGTSGEKLFF	TGTGCCAGCAGCTTGCGCCCGGGGACCTCTGGGGAAAAACTGTTTTTT
TRBV18	TRBJ2-7	NA	TRBD2	CASSPTGGSYEQYF	TGTGCCAGCTCACCAACGGGGGGGTCCTACGAGCAGTACTTC
TRBV5-6	TRBJ2-7	once	NA	CASSFTGLSSYEQYF	TGTGCCAGCAGCTTTACAGGGCTGAGCTCCTACGAGCAGTACTTC
TRBV2	TRBJ2-3	once	NA	CASSERLRAEVGDTQYF	TGTGCCAGCAGTGAAAGATTGAGAGCGGAAGTGGGAGATACGCAGTATTTT
TRBV6-1	TRBJ2-7	NA	NA	CASIPGFTHSYEQYF	TGTGCCAGCATACCAGGGTTTACCCACTCCTACGAGCAGTACTTC
TRBV27	TRBJ2-3	NA	NA	CASSLSRVATDTQYF	TGTGCCAGCAGTTTATCGCGGGTTGCCACAGATACGCAGTATTTT
TRBV6-1	TRBJ2-7	NA	NA	CASSGSGVIEQYF	TGTGCCAGCAGTGGGTCAGGGGTAATCGAGCAGTACTTC
TRBV5-4	TRBJ2-1	NA	NA	CASSRSGDYNEQFF	TGTGCCAGCAGCCGTAGTGGGGACTACAATGAGCAGTTCTTC
TRBV18	TRBJ2-3	once	TRBD2	CASSSLAGGSTDTQYF	TGTGCCAGCTCGTCACTAGCGGGAGGTAGCACAGATACGCAGTATTTT
TRBV27	TRBJ2-1	NA	TRBD2	CASQPGTSGYNEQFF	TGTGCCAGCCAACCCGGGACTAGCGGATACAATGAGCAGTTCTTC
TRBV18	TRBJ2-1	once	TRBD2	CASSPLFGTRDNEQFF	TGTGCCAGCTCACCACTGTTCGGGACTAGAGACAATGAGCAGTTCTTC
TRBV7-8	TRBJ2-3	NA	NA	CASSSEVWTDTQYF	TGTGCCAGCAGCTCAGAGGTTTGGACAGATACGCAGTATTTT
TRBV9	TRBJ2-1	once	NA	CASSEASSSYNEQFF	TGTGCCAGCAGTGAGGCATCCAGCTCCTACAATGAGCAGTTCTTC
TRBV5-6	TRBJ1-5	NA	NA	CASSLGLGRGPYSNQPQHF	TGTGCCAGCAGCTTGGGGTTGGGGCGGGGGCCTTATAGCAATCAGCCCCAGCATTTT
TRBV5-1	TRBJ1-3	NA	NA	CASSLGPLEVGAGNTIYF	TGCGCCAGCAGCTTGGGCCCCCTTGAAGTAGGTGCTGGAAACACCATATATTTT
TRBV5-1	TRBJ2-3	NA	NA	CASSLLAGQDTQYF	TGCGCCAGCAGCTTGTTGGCAGGGCAAGATACGCAGTATTTT
TRBV5-1	TRBJ1-1	NA	NA	CASSLTTSGEAFF	TGCGCCAGCAGCTTAACGACGAGCGGTGAAGCTTTCTTT
TRBV2	TRBJ1-5	NA	NA	CASSFSRQPQHF	TGTGCCAGCAGTTTCTCTCGTCAGCCCCAGCATTTT
TRBV5-5	TRBJ2-7	NA	NA	CASSVDFHGAYF	TGTGCCAGCAGCGTTGACTTCCACGGTGCTTACTTC
TRBV28	TRBJ1-5	NA	NA	CASRRGDGFREQPQHF	TGTGCCAGCAGGAGGGGGGACGGATTCCGGGAACAGCCCCAGCATTTT
TRBV27	TRBJ1-1	NA	NA	CASSLYGQLEMNTEAFF	TGTGCCAGCAGTTTATATGGACAGCTTGAGATGAACACTGAAGCTTTCTTT
TRBV7-8	TRBJ2-2	NA	NA	CASSTPRQNANTGELFF	TGTGCCAGCAGCACCCCAAGGCAGAACGCGAACACCGGGGAGCTGTTTTTT
TRBV7-2	TRBJ2-3	NA	TRBD2	CASSRLAGGADTQYF	TGTGCCAGCAGCCGACTAGCGGGAGGGGCAGATACGCAGTATTTT
TRBV28	TRBJ2-1	NA	TRBD2	CASSLTSGREGEQFF	TGTGCCAGCAGTTTAACTAGCGGGAGAGAAGGTGAGCAGTTCTTC
TRBV5-5	TRBJ2-1	NA	NA	CASSFESAYNEQFF	TGTGCCAGCAGCTTTGAGTCGGCCTACAATGAGCAGTTCTTC
TRBV7-6	TRBJ2-3	NA	NA	CASSLGATYTDTQYF	TGTGCCAGCAGCTTAGGAGCGACTTACACAGATACGCAGTATTTT
TRBV6-1	TRBJ2-3	once	NA	CATEDTFTDTQYF	TGTGCCACAGAGGACACCTTCACAGATACGCAGTATTTT
TRBV28	TRBJ2-1	NA	NA	CASSFQQGGADEQFF	TGTGCCAGCAGTTTTCAACAGGGAGGGGCGGATGAGCAGTTCTTC
TRBV29-1	TRBJ1-4	NA	TRBD1	CSVDLGQGHEKLFF	TGCAGCGTTGATTTGGGACAGGGTCATGAAAAACTGTTTTTT
TRBV6-1	TRBJ2-1	NA	NA	CASSSRLGGRDEQFF	TGTGCCAGCAGTAGCCGACTAGGGGGTAGGGATGAGCAGTTCTTC
TRBV2	TRBJ1-5	NA	NA	CASIDRTNQPQHF	TGTGCCAGCATTGACAGGACTAATCAGCCCCAGCATTTT
TRBV7-2	TRBJ1-1	NA	TRBD1	CASSLTGANTEAFF	TGTGCCAGCAGCCTGACAGGGGCGAACACTGAAGCTTTCTTT
TRBV9	TRBJ1-1	NA	NA	CASSVATGLDTEAFF	TGTGCCAGCAGCGTAGCCACAGGGTTGGACACTGAAGCTTTCTTT
TRBV5-1	TRBJ2-1	NA	TRBD1	CASSMTGQGYNEQFF	TGCGCCAGCAGCATGACGGGACAGGGGTACAATGAGCAGTTCTTC
TRBV6-1	TRBJ2-5	NA	TRBD2	CASSGRAGRQETQYF	TGTGCCAGCAGTGGACGAGCGGGGCGACAAGAGACCCAGTACTTC
TRBV27	TRBJ2-1	NA	TRBD2	CASSHIGGGRGNLAGGRLNEQFF	TGTGCCAGCAGCCATATTGGGGGGGGCAGGGGAAATTTAGCGGGAGGGCGGCTCAATGAGCAGTTCTTC
TRBV9	TRBJ2-3	NA	TRBD2	CASSLGTSGMTSTDTQYF	TGTGCCAGCAGCTTGGGGACTAGCGGGATGACTAGCACAGATACGCAGTATTTT
TRBV6-4	TRBJ2-5	once	NA	CASSDSKGKETQYF	TGTGCCAGCAGTGACTCTAAGGGGAAAGAGACCCAGTACTTC
TRBV5-3	TRBJ2-2	NA	NA	CARSHSRDRELFF	TGTGCCAGAAGCCATAGCCGGGACAGGGAGCTGTTTTTT